These 8 T cell receptor beta chains came from one sample sequenced in a study of T cells in Graves' hyperthyroidism and ophthalmopathy. Amplification of TCR beta CDR3 regions was performed using RNA transcripts as template. In the first-round RT-PCR of the TCR CDR3, the HTBI primer set was used. TCRdb reprocessed the multiplex PCR reads with MiXCR, giving one entry per CDR3 protein. Here the sample spans approximately 560,000 distinct CDR3 sequences, less than 20% being singletons. Source material: blood. The receptors were sampled from a woman younger than 45 with Graves' hyperthyroidism.

This clonotype was recorded at least ten times. The chain links TRBV3-1 to TRBJ1-1; 9 bases align to TRBD1. V gave up 8 bases and J gave up 7 bases; unmatched junction bases: 17. The CDR3 consists of 16 residues. From germline, CDR1 is LGHDT and CDR2 YNNKEL (reference sequence). CDR3 amino acids: CASQGQGLFNPLEAFF. CDR3 sequence (DNA): TGTGCCAGCCAAGGACAGGGGCTATTTAACCCCCTTGAAGCTTTCTTT.

The chain recombines TRBV3-1 with TRBJ2-2, with a possible D match to TRBD1 (5 bases). Trimming stripped 5 bases from V and 1 base from J, with 11 bases between. The CDR3 totals 15 residues. CDR1 LGHDT and CDR2 YNNKEL come from the germline V gene (reference sequence). The CDR3 is CASSWGDQNTGELFF. The CDR3 nucleotides are TGTGCCAGCAGCTGGGGCGATCAGAACACCGGGGAGCTGTTTTTT.

Ten or more counts support this clonotype. V is TRBV3-1 and J is TRBJ1-4; D possibly corresponds to TRBD1 (6 bases). Germline-derived CDR1 and CDR2 are LGHDT and YNNKEL (reference sequence). V lost 6 bases, J lost 7 bases, and 18 bases lay in between. This CDR3 contains 15 residues. CDR3 sequence: CASRREGRGSEKLFF. The CDR3 DNA reads as TGTGCCAGCAGACGAGAAGGCAGGGGCTCTGAAAAACTGTTTTTT.

This clonotype was seen at least ten times. V is TRBV6-1 and J is TRBJ1-5, with TRBD1 as a possible D gene (6 bases). The V end lost 0 bases, the J end lost 7 bases, and 22 bases lay between the germline ends. CDR3 length: 18 amino acids. The germline CDR1 and CDR2 sequences are MNHNS and SASEGT. The chain's CDR3 is CASSEASIVLTGRQPQHF. The CDR3 nucleotides read TGTGCCAGCAGTGAAGCTTCAATTGTTTTGACAGGCCGCCAGCCCCAGCATTTT.

This clonotype was seen at least ten times. V and J are TRBV13 and TRBJ2-5; TRBD2 aligns across 8 bases. The CDR3 contains 16 residues. Germline trimming cut 4 bases from V and 2 bases from J; bases unmatched to any gene: 9. Germline values: CDR1 PRHDT, CDR2 FYEKMQ (reference sequence). The chain's CDR3 is CASSSGGRGGQETQYF. In DNA form, the CDR3 reads TGTGCCAGCAGCTCCGGGGGACGGGGGGGGCAAGAGACCCAGTACTTC.

The chain employs TRBV5-1 and TRBJ1-3; no reliable D call. The germline V gene has CDR1 SGHRS and CDR2 YFSETQ. V lost 0 bases and J lost 2, with 9 bases in between. The CDR3 is 15 amino acids. The CDR3 loop is CASSLEGVTGNTIYF. The CDR3 DNA is TGCGCCAGCAGCTTGGAGGGCGTTACTGGAAACACCATATATTTT.

This clonotype showed up just a few times. This may arise from a read error, as a much more abundant clone is one base away. This chain connects TRBV3-1 to TRBJ2-7; D may be TRBD1 (6 bases). The germline V gene encodes CDR1 LGHDT and CDR2 YNNKEL (reference sequence). This CDR3 has 16 amino acids. V lost 0 bases and J 2 bases, leaving 14 bases between the germline ends. The CDR3: CASSQESGAEAYEQYF. The CDR3 DNA reads as TGTGCCAGCAGCCAAGAATCAGGGGCAGAGGCCTACGAGCAGTACTTC.

A few counts support this clonotype. The V and J genes are TRBV18 and TRBJ2-4; TRBD2 agrees at 7 bases. Germline values: CDR1 KGHSH, CDR2 LQKENI. CDR3 length: 17 residues. J was trimmed by 0 bases and V by 1 base; bases with no gene match: 6. The chain's CDR3 is CASSPLPSGLAKNIQYF. CDR3 nucleotide sequence: TGTGCCAGCTCACCACTTCCTAGCGGACTAGCCAAAAACATTCAGTACTTC.